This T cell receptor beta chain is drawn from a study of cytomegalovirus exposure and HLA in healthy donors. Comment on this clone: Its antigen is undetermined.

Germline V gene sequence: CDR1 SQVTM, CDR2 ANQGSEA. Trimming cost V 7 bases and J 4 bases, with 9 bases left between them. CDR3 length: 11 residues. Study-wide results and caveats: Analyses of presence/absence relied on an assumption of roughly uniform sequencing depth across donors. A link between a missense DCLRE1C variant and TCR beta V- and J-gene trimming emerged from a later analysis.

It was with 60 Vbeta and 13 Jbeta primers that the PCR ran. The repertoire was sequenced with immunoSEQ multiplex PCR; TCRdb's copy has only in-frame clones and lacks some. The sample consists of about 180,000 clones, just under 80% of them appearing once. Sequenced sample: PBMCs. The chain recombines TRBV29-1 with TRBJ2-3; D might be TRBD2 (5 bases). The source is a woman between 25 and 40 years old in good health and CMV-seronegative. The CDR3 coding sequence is TGCAGCGGTCTTAGCGCAGATACGCAGTATTTT. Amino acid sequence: CSGLSADTQYF.